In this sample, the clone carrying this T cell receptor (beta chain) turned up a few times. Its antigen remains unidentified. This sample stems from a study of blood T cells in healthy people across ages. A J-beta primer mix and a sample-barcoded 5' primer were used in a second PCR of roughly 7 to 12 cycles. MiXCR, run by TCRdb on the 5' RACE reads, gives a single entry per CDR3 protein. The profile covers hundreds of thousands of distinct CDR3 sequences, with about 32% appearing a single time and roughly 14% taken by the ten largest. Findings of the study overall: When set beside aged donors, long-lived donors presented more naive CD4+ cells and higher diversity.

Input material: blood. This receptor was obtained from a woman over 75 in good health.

This chain's CDR3 is CASSPSTRGANTDTQYF. The CDR3 bases are TGCGCCAGCAGCCCATCGACGCGGGGGGCGAACACAGATACGCAGTATTTT. The chain recombines TRBV5-1 with TRBJ2-3; TRBD2 matches at 8 bases. The CDR3 contains 17 residues. CDR1 is SGHRS, CDR2 YFSETQ, per germline. V lost 4 bases, J lost 2 bases, and 12 bases stayed unmatched.